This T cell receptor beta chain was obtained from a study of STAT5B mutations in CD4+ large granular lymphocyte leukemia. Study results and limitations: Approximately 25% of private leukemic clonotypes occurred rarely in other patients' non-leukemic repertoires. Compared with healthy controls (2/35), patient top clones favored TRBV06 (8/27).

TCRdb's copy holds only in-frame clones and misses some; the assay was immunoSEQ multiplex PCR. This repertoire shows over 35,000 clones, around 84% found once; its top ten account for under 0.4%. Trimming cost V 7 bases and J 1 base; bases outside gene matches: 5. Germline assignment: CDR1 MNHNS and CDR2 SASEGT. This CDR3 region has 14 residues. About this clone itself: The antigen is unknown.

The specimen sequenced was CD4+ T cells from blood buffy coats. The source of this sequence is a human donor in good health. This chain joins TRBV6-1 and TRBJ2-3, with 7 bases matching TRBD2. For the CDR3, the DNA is TGTGCCAGCAAGGTGGCGGGAGGCACAGATACGCAGTATTTT. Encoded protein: CASKVAGGTDTQYF.